The 30 T cell receptor beta chains below were found in one sample sequenced in a study of blood T cell repertoires in COVID-19. Here immunoSEQ multiplex PCR was the method, and the copy in TCRdb shows in-frame clones only, minus some. Among about 89,000 clones listed, 78% were seen once. Input material: peripheral blood. The receptors shown here come from an older man with COVID-19, enrolled during active disease.

The rearrangement uses TRBV10-1 and TRBJ2-7, with 9 bases lining up with TRBD1. The germline V gene has CDR1 WNHNN and CDR2 SYGVQD (reference sequence). V was clipped by 11 bases and J by 4 bases; unmatched bases: 9. This CDR3 has 13 residues. CDR3 protein: CAGLNRGPYEQYF. The CDR3 region has the DNA TGCGCCGGCCTAAACAGGGGGCCATACGAGCAGTACTTC.

The CDR3 bases are TGTGCCAGCAGCTTGGTGGGGGGGCTGGGAGATACGCAGTATTTT. Translation gives CASSLVGGLGDTQYF. The rearrangement joins TRBV5-6 to TRBJ2-3, with a possible D match to TRBD2 (7 bases). V was shortened by 0 bases and J by 5 bases, with 13 bases between the two germline ends. Germline V gene sequence: CDR1 SGHDT, CDR2 YYEEEE. The CDR3 spans 15 residues. Combining the CDR3 with reference TRBV5-6 and TRBJ2-3 gives the whole variable domain DAGVTQSPTHLIKTRGQQVTLRCSPKSGHDTVSWYQQALGQGPQFIFQYYEEEERQRGNFPDRFSGHQFPNYSSELNVNALLLGDSALYLCASSLVGGLGDTQYFGPGTRLTVL.

Of note for this clone: The same CDR3 arises from other DNA sequences in this sample as well. The V call is TRBV14, the J call TRBJ1-2; tentative D call: TRBD1 (6 bases). The CDR3 has 13 residues. Germline V gene data show CDR1 as SGHDN and CDR2 as FVKESK. The ends were cut back, 4 bases at V and 2 bases at J, with 8 bases in the middle. This CDR3 reads CASSPDRNYGYTF. The CDR3 DNA is TGTGCCAGCAGCCCAGACAGGAACTATGGCTACACCTTC.

This clone appeared a few times. V gene TRBV12-5 combines with J gene TRBJ2-5; 8 bases are a match to TRBD2. Germline V gene sequence: CDR1 LGHNT, CDR2 FRNRAP. V lost 7 bases and J lost 5; bases outside the gene matches: 12. The CDR3 runs to 15 residues. CDR3 nucleotide sequence: TGTGCTAGTGCCTCTTTCGGGGGGGCAGGGGAGACCCAGTACTTC. This encodes CASASFGGAGETQYF. The full variable domain, with the rest looked up from reference TRBV12-5 and TRBJ2-5, is DARVTQTPRHKVTEMGQEVTMRCQPILGHNTVFWYRQTMMQGLELLAYFRNRAPLDDSGMPKDRFSAEMPDATLATLKIQPSEPRDSAVYFCASASFGGAGETQYFGPGTRLLVL.

The genes are TRBV18 and TRBJ2-7; the match to TRBD1 covers 10 bases. This CDR3 has 15 residues. Germline lookup yields CDR1 KGHSH and CDR2 LQKENI. V dropped 4 bases and J dropped 3; count of bases not matched to a gene: 6. Here the CDR3 reads CASSQPGQGFYEQYF. Written as DNA, the CDR3 is TGTGCCAGCTCACAACCGGGACAGGGGTTCTACGAGCAGTACTTC.

This rearrangement joins TRBV19 to TRBJ2-2; 9 nucleotides match TRBD1. Germline V CDR1 and CDR2: LNHDA, SQIVND (reference sequence). This CDR3 is 16 amino acids long. V shed 5 bases, J shed 5 bases, and the junction held 9 bases outside the gene matches. CDR3 DNA: TGTGCCAGTAGTGAAAACAGGGGGCTCAATACCGGGGAGCTGTTTTTT. This codes for CASSENRGLNTGELFF.

The rearrangement links TRBV6-2 or TRBV6-3 to TRBJ2-1, with TRBD2 identical over 13 bases. CDR3 size: 15 residues. Trimming removed 6 bases from V and 7 bases from J; junction bases left unmatched: 6. CDR1 MNHEY and CDR2 SVGEGT come from the germline V gene. In nucleotides, the CDR3 is TGTGCCAGCAGCCCGGGGACTAGCGGGAAAAATGAGCAGTTCTTC. Translating gives CASSPGTSGKNEQFF.

The chain links TRBV7-2 to TRBJ1-6; a weak D match, TRBD1 (5 bases). V was shortened by 4 bases and J by 14 bases, with 12 bases between the two germline ends. Per the germline V gene, CDR1 is SGHTA and CDR2 is FQGNSA. The CDR3 covers 12 residues. The CDR3 region is CASSSSDITLHF. CDR3 DNA: TGTGCCAGCAGCTCCTCGGACATAACCCTCCACTTT. Complete variable domain (other parts from reference TRBV7-2 and TRBJ1-6): GAGVSQSPSNKVTEKGKDVELRCDPISGHTALYWYRQSLGQGLEFLIYFQGNSAPDKSGLPSDRFSAERTGGSVSTLTIQRTQQEDSAVYLCASSSSDITLHFGNGTRLTVT.

In its sample, this clone was seen once. For the CDR3, the DNA is TGCGCCAGCAGAGTAGACTCTGGGGCCAACGTCCTGACTTTC. It yields the protein CASRVDSGANVLTF. V is TRBV5-1 and J is TRBJ2-6, with no clear D. This CDR3 is 14 amino acids long. V shed 5 bases and J shed 0 bases, with 6 bases lying between them. Germline assignment: CDR1 SGHRS and CDR2 YFSETQ.

The chain carries TRBV5-1 and TRBJ1-6; 10 nucleotides agree with TRBD1. Trimming at V came to 6 bases and at J to 10 bases, leaving 10 bases not matched to a gene. The CDR3 runs 15 residues. CDR1 and CDR2 (germline): SGHRS, YFSETQ. This chain's CDR3 is CASNPGDRGRSPLHF. CDR3 DNA: TGCGCCAGCAATCCCGGGGACAGGGGACGGTCACCCCTCCACTTT.

The chain couples TRBV19 to TRBJ1-2; 9 nucleotides align to TRBD1. The V and J ends lost 5 bases and 2 bases, in that order; junction bases with no gene match: 6. Germline V CDR1 and CDR2: LNHDA, SQIVND (reference sequence). CDR3 length equals 15 residues. This chain's CDR3 is CASSRRTGENYGYTF. The CDR3 DNA sequence: TGTGCCAGTAGTCGCCGGACAGGGGAAAACTATGGCTACACCTTC.

The chain carries TRBV5-5 and TRBJ2-3, with TRBD1 matching 9 bases. This CDR3 contains 15 residues. The germline gives CDR1 SGHKS, CDR2 YYEKEE (reference sequence). Trimming removed 4 bases from V and 4 bases from J; junction bases left unmatched: 7. CDR3 amino acids: CASSTGTGRADTQYF. The CDR3 DNA is TGTGCCAGCAGCACTGGGACAGGGCGGGCAGATACGCAGTATTTT.

V and J are TRBV12-3 or TRBV12-4 and TRBJ2-1; D is uncertain. The CDR3 is 13 residues long. Trimming took 6 bases from V and 10 from J, leaving 16 bases between them. CDR3 DNA sequence: TGTGCCAGCAGCCAGGCAGGATTCGGAGAGCAGTTCTTC. Translating it yields CASSQAGFGEQFF.

The rearrangement joins TRBV11-3 to TRBJ1-3; D might be TRBD1 (5 bases). Germline lookup yields CDR1 SGHNT and CDR2 YENEEA. The CDR3 spans 14 residues. Trimming removed 1 base from V and 2 bases from J, with 6 bases in between. The CDR3 loop reads CASSLGQTGNTIYF. The CDR3 coding sequence is TGTGCCAGCAGCTTAGGACAGACTGGAAACACCATATATTTT.

This rearrangement joins TRBV5-4 to TRBJ1-2, with 8 nucleotides matching TRBD1. The CDR3 extends over 14 amino acids. Germline CDR1 and CDR2: SGHNT and YYREEE (reference sequence). V dropped 4 bases and J dropped 2; count of bases not matched to a gene: 4. The CDR3 DNA sequence: TGTGCCAGCAGCCAGGGACAGGACAACTATGGCTACACCTTC. It specifies CASSQGQDNYGYTF.

This chain uses TRBV11-1 with TRBJ2-2; 9 bases are shared with TRBD2. The ends lost 7 bases at V and 6 bases at J; junction bases unmatched: 6. The CDR3 covers 14 residues. CDR1 and CDR2 (germline): SGHAT, FQDESV (reference sequence). The CDR3 region has the DNA TGTGCCAGCAAAGTTGGCGGGGGGGCCGGGGAGCTGTTTTTT. Encoded protein: CASKVGGGAGELFF.

This clone was counted many times. This chain uses TRBV6-2 or TRBV6-3 with TRBJ2-1, with unresolved D. Per the germline V gene, CDR1 is MNHEY and CDR2 is SVGEGT. With 0 bases removed from V and 7 bases from J, the gap between germline ends came to 7 bases. This CDR3 contains 13 residues. The CDR3 loop is CASSYSEENEQFF. The CDR3 nucleotides read TGTGCCAGCAGTTACTCTGAGGAAAATGAGCAGTTCTTC.

The V gene is TRBV30, the J gene TRBJ2-1; weak D call: TRBD1 (6 bases). Trimming left V 3 bases short and J 1 base short, with 10 bases between. CDR1 is GTSNPN, CDR2 SVGIG, per germline (reference sequence). This CDR3 comprises 14 residues. CDR3 loop: CAWSGQKSYNEQFF. CDR3 nucleotides: TGTGCCTGGAGCGGACAGAAGTCCTACAATGAGCAGTTCTTC.

The CDR3 DNA follows: TGTGCCAGCAGCAACCAACAGGGCAATGAGCAGTTCTTC. The encoded protein is CASSNQQGNEQFF. J is TRBJ2-1 and V is TRBV11-1; tentatively, D is TRBD1 (6 bases). The germline V gene encodes CDR1 SGHAT and CDR2 FQDESV (reference sequence). With 5 bases removed from V and 6 bases from J, the gap between germline ends came to 11 bases. The CDR3 has 13 residues.

This clone was seen a single time. The J gene is TRBJ2-2, the V gene TRBV5-4; D may be TRBD1 (6 bases). The CDR3 spans 15 residues. Trimming removed 0 bases at V and 6 bases at J, with 12 bases between. From germline, CDR1 is SGHNT and CDR2 YYREEE (reference sequence). CDR3 DNA sequence: TGTGCCAGCAGCTTGGAACAGGGCGTGGCCGGGGAGCTGTTTTTT. Translated, it gives CASSLEQGVAGELFF.

The chain links TRBV7-6 to TRBJ2-3, with 11 bases identical to TRBD2. The V gene's germline CDR1 is SGHVS and CDR2 FNYEAQ. This CDR3 has 16 residues. With V trimmed by 4 bases and J by 0 bases, 3 bases remained unmatched. The CDR3 bases are TGTGCCAGCAGCTCCGGGACTAGCGGTAGCACAGATACGCAGTATTTT. Translated, it gives CASSSGTSGSTDTQYF.

The J gene is TRBJ2-4, the V gene TRBV4-2; 9 bases map to TRBD2. The CDR3 spans 15 residues. V lost 4 bases, J lost 2 bases, and 3 bases stayed unmatched. Looked up from germline, CDR1 is LGHNA and CDR2 is YNFKEQ. CDR3 sequence: CASSPSGVTKNIQYF. CDR3 DNA sequence: TGTGCCAGCAGCCCTAGCGGGGTGACCAAAAACATTCAGTACTTC.

The rearrangement joins TRBV4-1 to TRBJ2-3; 11 bases match TRBD2. Trimming removed 1 base from V and 0 bases from J; junction bases left unmatched: 12. CDR3 length: 20 residues. From germline, CDR1 is MGHRA and CDR2 YSYEKL. The CDR3 bases are TGCGCCAGCAGCCAAGGACTAGCGGGGCCAACAACCCCTAGCACAGATACGCAGTATTTT. The encoded protein is CASSQGLAGPTTPSTDTQYF.

The chain employs TRBV7-2 and TRBJ2-3, with 10 bases identical to TRBD2. The V segment lost 1 base and the J segment 7 bases; nucleotides outside the gene matches: 11. This CDR3 is built from 17 residues. Per the germline V gene, CDR1 is SGHTA and CDR2 is FQGNSA. The CDR3 loop reads CASSLEEREGPRYTQYF. The CDR3 DNA reads TGTGCCAGCAGCTTAGAGGAGCGGGAGGGCCCCAGGTATACGCAGTATTTT.

This chain links TRBV27 with TRBJ2-1; 8 positions agree with TRBD2. V was pared by 7 bases and J by 5 bases, with 7 bases of the junction left unmatched. Germline V lookup: CDR1 MNHEY, CDR2 SMNVEV (reference sequence). The CDR3 is 14 amino acids. The CDR3: CASTRLATNNEQFF. The CDR3 region has the DNA TGTGCCAGCACTAGACTAGCGACTAACAATGAGCAGTTCTTC.

The chain carries TRBV5-4 and TRBJ1-6; 10 bases map to TRBD1. The V and J ends lost 8 bases and 6 bases, in that order; junction bases with no gene match: 5. Germline V CDR1 and CDR2: SGHNT, YYREEE (reference sequence). The CDR3 has 14 residues. The CDR3 DNA is TGTGCCAGAACCGGACAGGGGGGTAATTCACCCCTCCACTTT. Amino acid sequence: CARTGQGGNSPLHF.

The rearrangement joins TRBV7-9 to TRBJ2-7; 7 nucleotides align to TRBD2. The ends lost 10 bases at V and 2 bases at J; junction bases unmatched: 11. The CDR3 is made up of 14 amino acids. Germline V gene sequence: CDR1 SEHNR, CDR2 FQNEAQ (reference sequence). The CDR3 protein is CATTLVGGAYEQYF. The CDR3 DNA sequence: TGTGCCACTACACTAGTTGGGGGGGCCTACGAGCAGTACTTC.

This chain uses TRBV5-1 with TRBJ2-2; 11 positions match TRBD1. Trimming cost V 4 bases and J 5 bases; bases outside gene matches: 7. This CDR3 spans 16 amino acids. Germline CDR1 is SGHRS and CDR2 is YFSETQ. This CDR3 is CASSLRTGGGTGELFF. CDR3 sequence (DNA): TGCGCCAGCAGCCTGCGGACAGGGGGCGGTACCGGGGAGCTGTTTTTT.

The V and J genes are TRBV18 and TRBJ2-3, with 7 bases identical to TRBD2. Germline lookup yields CDR1 KGHSH and CDR2 LQKENI. The CDR3 loop spans 13 amino acids. V shed 3 bases, J shed 4 bases, and the junction held 1 base outside the gene matches. CDR3 residues: CASSPGGSDTQYF. In DNA form, the CDR3 reads TGTGCCAGCTCACCCGGGGGGTCAGATACGCAGTATTTT.

This clone was found a few times. V usage is TRBV3-1 (or the pseudogene TRBV3-2) and J usage is TRBJ1-1; D might be TRBD1 (6 bases). CDR3 length: 14 amino acids. Germline assignment: CDR1 LGHDT and CDR2 YNNKEL (reference sequence). V was clipped by 5 bases and J by 6 bases, with 16 bases between them. Here the CDR3 reads CASSVGTKGAEAFF. The DNA for the CDR3 is TGTGCCAGCAGCGTCGGGACCAAGGGGGCTGAAGCTTTCTTT.